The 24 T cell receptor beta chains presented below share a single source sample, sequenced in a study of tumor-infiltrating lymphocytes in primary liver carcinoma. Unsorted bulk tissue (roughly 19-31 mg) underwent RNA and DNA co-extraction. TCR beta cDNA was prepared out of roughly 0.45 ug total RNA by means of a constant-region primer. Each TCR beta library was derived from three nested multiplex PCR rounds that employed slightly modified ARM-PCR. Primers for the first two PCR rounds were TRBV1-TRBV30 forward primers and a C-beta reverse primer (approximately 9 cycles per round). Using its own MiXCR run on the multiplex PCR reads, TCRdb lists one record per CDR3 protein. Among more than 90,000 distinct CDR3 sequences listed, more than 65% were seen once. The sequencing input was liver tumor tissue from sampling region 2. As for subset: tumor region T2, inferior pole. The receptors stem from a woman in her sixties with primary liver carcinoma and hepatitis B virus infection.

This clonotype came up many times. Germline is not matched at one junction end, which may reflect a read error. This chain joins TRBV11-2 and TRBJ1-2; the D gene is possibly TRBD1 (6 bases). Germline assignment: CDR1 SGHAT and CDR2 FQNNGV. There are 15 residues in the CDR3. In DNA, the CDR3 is TGTGCCAGCAGCTTGGATACGACAGGAATCTATGGCTGCACCTTC. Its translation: CASSLDTTGIYGCTF. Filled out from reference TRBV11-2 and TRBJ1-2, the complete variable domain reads EAGVAQSPRYKIIEKRQSVAFWCNPISGHATLYWYQQILGQGPKLLIQFQNNGVVDDSQLPKDRFSAERLKGVDSTLKIQPAKLEDSAVYLCASSLDTTGIYGCTFGSGTRLTVV.

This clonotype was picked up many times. CDR3 sequence reads: CASSLAGADTQYF. The CDR3 DNA follows: TGTGCCAGCAGCTTAGCGGGAGCAGATACGCAGTATTTT. This chain uses TRBV7-9 with TRBJ2-3; the D gene is possibly TRBD2 (5 bases). The V end was cut by 0 bases, the J end by 4 bases, with 5 bases between. The CDR3 extends over 13 amino acids. Looked up from germline, CDR1 is SEHNR and CDR2 is FQNEAQ (reference sequence).

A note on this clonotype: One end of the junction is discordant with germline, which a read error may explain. The CDR3: CASSLVGTNGTNERFF. The CDR3 DNA follows: TGTGCCAGCAGCTTAGTTGGGACTAACGGGACCAATGAGCGGTTCTTC. The chain links TRBV7-8 to TRBJ2-1, with 7 bases that match TRBD2. This CDR3 region has 16 residues. Per germline, CDR1 SGHVS and CDR2 FQNEAQ.

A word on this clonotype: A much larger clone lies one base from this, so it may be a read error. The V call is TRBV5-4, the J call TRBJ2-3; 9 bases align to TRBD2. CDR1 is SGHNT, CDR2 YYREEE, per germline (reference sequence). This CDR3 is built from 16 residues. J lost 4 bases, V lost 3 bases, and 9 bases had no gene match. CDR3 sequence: CASSSGTSGCADTQYF. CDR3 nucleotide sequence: TGTGCCAGCAGCTCCGGCACTAGCGGGTGTGCAGATACGCAGTATTTT.

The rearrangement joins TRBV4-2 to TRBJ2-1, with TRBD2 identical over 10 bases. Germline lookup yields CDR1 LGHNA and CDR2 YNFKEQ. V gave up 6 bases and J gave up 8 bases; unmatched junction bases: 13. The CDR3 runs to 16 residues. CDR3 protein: CASRLQSGRVEDEQFF. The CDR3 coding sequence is TGTGCCAGCAGACTTCAAAGCGGGAGGGTCGAAGATGAGCAGTTCTTC.

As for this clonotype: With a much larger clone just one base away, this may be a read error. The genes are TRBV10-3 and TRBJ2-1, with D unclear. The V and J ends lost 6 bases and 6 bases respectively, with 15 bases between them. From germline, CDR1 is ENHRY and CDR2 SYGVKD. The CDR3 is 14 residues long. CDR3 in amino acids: CAIRRAMRSNEQFF. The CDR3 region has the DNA TGTGCCATCAGACGAGCTATGAGGAGCAATGAGCAGTTCTTC.

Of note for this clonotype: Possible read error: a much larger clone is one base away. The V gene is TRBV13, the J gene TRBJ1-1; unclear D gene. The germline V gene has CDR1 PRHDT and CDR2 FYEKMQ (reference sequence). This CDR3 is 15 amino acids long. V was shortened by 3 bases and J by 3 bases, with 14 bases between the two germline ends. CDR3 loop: CASSFWEAGDTEAFF. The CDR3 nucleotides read TGTGCCAGCAGCTTCTGGGAAGCCGGCGACACTGAAGCTTTCTTT.

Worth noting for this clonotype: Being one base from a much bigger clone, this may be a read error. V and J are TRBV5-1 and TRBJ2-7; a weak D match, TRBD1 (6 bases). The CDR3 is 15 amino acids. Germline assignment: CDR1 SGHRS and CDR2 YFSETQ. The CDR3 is CTSSLVAGETYEQYF. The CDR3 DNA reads TGCACCAGCAGCTTGGTGGCAGGGGAAACCTACGAGCAGTACTTC.

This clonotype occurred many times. DNA for the CDR3: TGTGCCAGCAGTCGAGGACAGGTATATCAGCCCCAGCATTTT. Translated, it gives CASSRGQVYQPQHF. V is TRBV6-6 and J is TRBJ1-5; 7 bases are shared with TRBD1. Germline values: CDR1 MNHNY, CDR2 SVGAGI (reference sequence). Losses at the gene ends were 5 bases for V and 5 bases for J; bases not matched to a gene: 6. The CDR3 length is 14 residues.

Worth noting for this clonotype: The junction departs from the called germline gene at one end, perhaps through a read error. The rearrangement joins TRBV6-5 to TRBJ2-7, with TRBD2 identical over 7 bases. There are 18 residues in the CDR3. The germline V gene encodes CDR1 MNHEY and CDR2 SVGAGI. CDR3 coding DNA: TGTACCAGCGTCGGGAGGAGGGGAAGAGACTCACCCACCTACGAACAGTACTTC. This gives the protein CTSVGRRGRDSPTYEQYF.

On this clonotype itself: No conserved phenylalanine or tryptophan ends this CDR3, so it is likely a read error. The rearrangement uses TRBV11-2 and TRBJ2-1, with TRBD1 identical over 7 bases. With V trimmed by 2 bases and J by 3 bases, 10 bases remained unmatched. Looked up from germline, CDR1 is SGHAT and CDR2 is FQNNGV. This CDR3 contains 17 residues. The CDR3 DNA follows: TGTGCCAGCAGCTTACAGCCGGGACAGAGATTCTACAATGAGCAGTTCATC. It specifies CASSLQPGQRFYNEQFI.

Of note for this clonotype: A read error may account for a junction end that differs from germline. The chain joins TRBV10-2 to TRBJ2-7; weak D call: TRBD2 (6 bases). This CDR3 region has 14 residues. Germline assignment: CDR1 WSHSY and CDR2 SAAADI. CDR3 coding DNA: TGCGCCAGTAGTGAGAGCGGGTTCTCCTACGAGCAGTGCTTC. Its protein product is CASSESGFSYEQCF.

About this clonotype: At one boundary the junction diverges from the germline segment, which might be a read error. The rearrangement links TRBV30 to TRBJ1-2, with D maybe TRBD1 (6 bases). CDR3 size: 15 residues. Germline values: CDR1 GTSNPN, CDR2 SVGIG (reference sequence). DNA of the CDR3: TGTGCCTGGAAACCCGGACAGCACAGTGGCGATGGCTACACCTTT. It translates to CAWKPGQHSGDGYTF.

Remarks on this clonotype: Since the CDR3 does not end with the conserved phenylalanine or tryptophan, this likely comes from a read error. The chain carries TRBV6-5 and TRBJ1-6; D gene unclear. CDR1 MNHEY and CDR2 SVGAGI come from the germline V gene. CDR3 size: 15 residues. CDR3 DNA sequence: TGTGCCAGCGGTTACTCTGGGAGTGTTGGATCACCCCTCCACTAT. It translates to CASGYSGSVGSPLHY.

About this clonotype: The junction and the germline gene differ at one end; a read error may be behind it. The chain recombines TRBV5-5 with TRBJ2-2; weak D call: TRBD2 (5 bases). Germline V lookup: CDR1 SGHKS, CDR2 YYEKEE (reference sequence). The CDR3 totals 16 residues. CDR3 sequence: CASSLGARGNTGELFF. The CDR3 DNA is TGTGCCAGCAGCTTGGGAGCTAGAGGTAACACCGGGGAACTGTTTTTT.

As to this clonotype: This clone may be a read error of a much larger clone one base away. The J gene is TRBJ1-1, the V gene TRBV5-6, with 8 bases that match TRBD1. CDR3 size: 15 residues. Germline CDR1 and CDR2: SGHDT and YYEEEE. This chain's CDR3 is CASSLGYRGDTEALF. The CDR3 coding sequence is TGTGCCAGCAGCTTAGGGTACAGGGGGGACACTGAAGCTTTGTTT.

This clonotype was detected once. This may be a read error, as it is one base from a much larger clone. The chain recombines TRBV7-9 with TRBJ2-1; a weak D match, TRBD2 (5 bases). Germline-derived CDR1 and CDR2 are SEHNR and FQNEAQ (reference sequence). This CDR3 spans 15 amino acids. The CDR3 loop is CASSLADLTYKEQFF. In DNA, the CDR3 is TGTGCCAGCAGCTTAGCGGACTTAACCTACAAAGAGCAGTTCTTC.

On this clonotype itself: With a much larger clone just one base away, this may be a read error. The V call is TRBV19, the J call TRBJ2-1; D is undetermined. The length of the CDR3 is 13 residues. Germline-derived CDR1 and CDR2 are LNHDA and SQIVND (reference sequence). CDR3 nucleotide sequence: TGTGCCAGTAGTATAGTCTCCCTCAATGGGCAGTTCTTC. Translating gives CASSIVSLNGQFF.

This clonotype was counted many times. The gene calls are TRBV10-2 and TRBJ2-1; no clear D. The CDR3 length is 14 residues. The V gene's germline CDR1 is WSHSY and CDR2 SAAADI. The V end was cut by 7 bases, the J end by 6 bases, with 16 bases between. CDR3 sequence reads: CASTAPLQSNEQFF. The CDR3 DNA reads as TGCGCCAGCACGGCTCCCCTACAGAGCAATGAGCAGTTCTTC.

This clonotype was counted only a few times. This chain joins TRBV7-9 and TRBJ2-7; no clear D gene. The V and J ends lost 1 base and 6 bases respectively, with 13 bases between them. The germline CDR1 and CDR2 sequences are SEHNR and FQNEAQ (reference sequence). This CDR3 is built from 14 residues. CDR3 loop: CASSLGFLDTEQYF. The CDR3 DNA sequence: TGTGCCAGCAGCTTAGGCTTCCTAGATACCGAGCAGTACTTC.

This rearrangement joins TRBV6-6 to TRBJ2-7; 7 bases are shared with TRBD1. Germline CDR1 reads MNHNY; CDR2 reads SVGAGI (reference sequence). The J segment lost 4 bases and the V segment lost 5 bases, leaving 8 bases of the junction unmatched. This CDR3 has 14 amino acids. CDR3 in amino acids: CASSLRQGLYEQYF. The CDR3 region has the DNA TGTGCCAGCAGTCTCAGACAGGGATTGTACGAGCAGTACTTC.

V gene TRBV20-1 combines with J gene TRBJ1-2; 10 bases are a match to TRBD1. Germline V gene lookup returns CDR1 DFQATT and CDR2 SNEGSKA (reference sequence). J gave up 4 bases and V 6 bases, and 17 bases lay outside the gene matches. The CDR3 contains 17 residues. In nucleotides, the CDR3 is TGCAGTGCCAGAAGATCGACAGGGGGCACAATAAGCTATGGCTACACCTTC. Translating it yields CSARRSTGGTISYGYTF.

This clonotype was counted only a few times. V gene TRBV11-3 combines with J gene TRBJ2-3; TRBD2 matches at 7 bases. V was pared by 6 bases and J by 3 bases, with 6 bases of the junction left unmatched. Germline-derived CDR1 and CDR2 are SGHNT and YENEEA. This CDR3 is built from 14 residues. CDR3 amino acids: CASSLRTSTDTQYF. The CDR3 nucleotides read TGTGCCAGCAGTCTCAGGACTAGTACAGATACGCAGTATTTT.

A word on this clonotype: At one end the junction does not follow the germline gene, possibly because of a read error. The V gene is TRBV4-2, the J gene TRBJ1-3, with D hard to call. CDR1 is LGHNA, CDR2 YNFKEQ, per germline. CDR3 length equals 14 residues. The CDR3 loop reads CTSSQEESGNTIYF. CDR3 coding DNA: TGTACCAGCAGCCAAGAGGAGTCTGGAAACACCATATATTTT.